These 14 T cell receptor beta chains were sequenced from one sample in a study of long-term antiretroviral therapy in people with HIV (dated by TCRdb to about 2022). The immunoSEQ hsTCRB v3.0 assay was used at survey level resolution to sequence the TRB variable region. The immuneACCESS repertoire file appears here via TCRdb, limited to in-frame rearrangements. These files lack a portion of the clones; in checked studies, under half of the deficit traces to unresolved V genes, and the cause of the others is not known. For this sample the table gives fewer than 45,000 clones, of which 80% were detected only once. Jointly, the top ten make up approximately 5.5% of the sample. The sequences come from unsorted PBMCs, collected 3.4 years after starting antiretroviral therapy. The origin of the receptors is a man under 40 with HIV.

The V call is TRBV2, the J call TRBJ1-5; no clear D gene. V shed 4 bases and J shed 0 bases, with 7 bases lying between them. Germline CDR1 SNHLY, CDR2 FYNNEI. This CDR3 is built from 14 residues. CDR3: CASSGGNSNQPQHF. In DNA, the CDR3 is TGTGCCAGCAGTGGAGGGAATAGCAATCAGCCCCAGCATTTT.

This clone occurred once. V gene TRBV27 combines with J gene TRBJ2-1; D is unclear. Germline V lookup: CDR1 MNHEY, CDR2 SMNVEV (reference sequence). The CDR3 contains 14 residues. Trimming removed 6 bases from V and 6 bases from J, with 15 bases in between. The CDR3 bases are TGTGCCAGCAGCCCTAGACTGTTCCGCAATGAGCAGTTCTTC. Protein product: CASSPRLFRNEQFF.

This clone was found a few times. The chain carries TRBV28 and TRBJ2-1; TRBD1 matches at 9 bases. Germline trimming cut 5 bases from V and 9 bases from J; bases unmatched to any gene: 14. The germline V gene encodes CDR1 MDHEN and CDR2 SYDVKM. The CDR3 consists of 16 residues. Written as DNA, the CDR3 is TGTGCCAGCAGTCCCTTCTCAGGGACAGGGACTCGTGAGCAGTTCTTC. It specifies CASSPFSGTGTREQFF. The variable domain in full, with the rest retrieved from reference TRBV28 and TRBJ2-1, is DVKVTQSSRYLVKRTGEKVFLECVQDMDHENMFWYRQDPGLGLRLIYFSYDVKMKEKGDIPEGYSVSREKKERFSLILESASTNQTSMYLCASSPFSGTGTREQFFGPGTRLTVL.

This chain links TRBV7-3 with TRBJ2-3; D may match TRBD1 or TRBD2 (5 bases each). Trimming took off 5 bases at V and 2 bases at J, with 8 bases between the two ends. This CDR3 is built from 13 residues. CDR1 and CDR2 (germline): SGHTA, FQGTGA. The DNA of the CDR3 is TGTGCCAGCAGCGAGGGACCCACAGATACGCAGTATTTT. Its protein product is CASSEGPTDTQYF. Based on the CDR3 plus reference TRBV7-3 and TRBJ2-3, the full variable domain is GAGVSQTPSNKVTEKGKYVELRCDPISGHTALYWYRQSLGQGPEFLIYFQGTGAADDSGLPNDRFFAVRPEGSVSTLKIQRTERGDSAVYLCASSEGPTDTQYFGPGTRLTVL.

J is TRBJ2-7 and V is TRBV4-1; no clear D gene. This CDR3 comprises 13 residues. Germline-derived CDR1 and CDR2 are MGHRA and YSYEKL. The ends were cut back, 1 base at V and 3 bases at J, with 7 bases in the middle. The CDR3 DNA sequence: TGCGCCAGCAGCCAAGTGTGGGACTACGAGCAGTACTTC. It specifies CASSQVWDYEQYF.

The chain uses TRBV6-6 and TRBJ2-7; D may be TRBD2 (5 bases). Germline CDR1 and CDR2: MNHNY and SVGAGI (reference sequence). The CDR3 runs 15 residues. V was cut by 5 bases and J by 3 bases, with 17 bases left in between. This CDR3 reads CASSPRGGFVYEQYF. The CDR3 DNA follows: TGTGCCAGCAGTCCCCGTGGCGGGTTCGTCTACGAGCAGTACTTC.

The chain is built from TRBV7-9 and TRBJ2-7; D unclear. CDR1 and CDR2 (germline): SEHNR, FQNEAQ (reference sequence). V was shortened by 4 bases and J by 2 bases, with 6 bases between the two germline ends. The CDR3 consists of 12 residues. CDR3 in amino acids: CASSSTPYEQYF. As DNA, the CDR3 is TGTGCCAGCAGCTCCACACCCTACGAGCAGTACTTC.

This chain uses TRBV5-1 with TRBJ2-5, with TRBD2 identical over 13 bases. Unmatched junction bases numbered 8, after V lost 4 bases and J lost 5 bases. Germline-derived CDR1 and CDR2 are SGHRS and YFSETQ. The CDR3 has 16 amino acids. The CDR3 protein is CASSQLAGGPIETQYF. CDR3 sequence (DNA): TGCGCCAGCAGCCAACTAGCGGGAGGGCCCATTGAGACCCAGTACTTC.

This clone was counted a single time. The chain links TRBV1 to TRBJ2-1. TRBV1 is a pseudogene locus. CDR3 size: 17 residues. CDR3 nucleotides: TGCACCAGCAGCCCCGAACAACGGCCTCTCTCCTACAATGAGCAGTTCTTC. Its protein product is CTSSPEQRPLSYNEQFF.

This clone showed up just a few times. V gene TRBV9 combines with J gene TRBJ2-7, with 7 nucleotides matching TRBD1. The V and J ends lost 1 base and 5 bases, in that order; junction bases with no gene match: 6. Germline CDR1 SGDLS, CDR2 YYNGEE. The CDR3 is 14 residues long. CDR3: CASSVQGDWDEQYF. The CDR3 DNA reads as TGTGCCAGCAGCGTACAGGGGGATTGGGACGAGCAGTACTTC.

This clone turned up a few times. The CDR3 nucleotides read TGCAGCGTTGAAGGTGGGTCCGAGCAGTACTTC. Its translation: CSVEGGSEQYF. This chain uses TRBV29-1 with TRBJ2-7, with D unresolved. Germline V gives CDR1 SQVTM, CDR2 ANQGSEA. CDR3 length: 11 amino acids. Trimming cost V 1 base and J 6 bases, with 7 bases left between them.

This clone was seen a handful of times. The J gene is TRBJ2-5, the V gene TRBV28, with D perhaps assigned TRBD1 or TRBD2 (5 bases each). Per germline, CDR1 MDHEN and CDR2 SYDVKM. V was pared by 1 base and J by 5 bases, with 14 bases between. The CDR3 length is 15 residues. CDR3 loop: CASSLSGTPGETQYF. In DNA form, the CDR3 reads TGTGCCAGCAGTTTATCTGGGACCCCGGGGGAGACCCAGTACTTC.

CDR3: CASSQLPSGSYNEQFF. For the CDR3, the DNA is TGCGCCAGCAGCCAACTCCCTAGCGGGAGTTACAATGAGCAGTTCTTC. The rearrangement links TRBV4-3 to TRBJ2-1; 10 positions match TRBD2. This CDR3 has 16 amino acids. In germline, CDR1 is LGHNA, CDR2 YSLEER. Trimming at V came to 2 bases and at J to 4 bases, leaving 5 bases not matched to a gene.

This sequence joins TRBV6-5 and TRBJ2-7; D is unclear. The CDR3 consists of 15 residues. Germline V gene data show CDR1 as MNHEY and CDR2 as SVGAGI. Between the trimmed V and J ends, which lost 0 bases and 2 bases, there was a span of 11 bases. The CDR3: CASSYSRTATYEQYF. For the CDR3, the DNA is TGTGCCAGCAGTTACTCGAGGACCGCAACCTACGAGCAGTACTTC.